The clone carrying this T cell receptor beta chain was seen a few times. The target antigen is unknown. The CDR3 sequence is 14 residues long. Germline CDR1 is KGHDR and CDR2 is SFDVKD. V was trimmed by 7 bases and J by 8 bases, leaving 16 bases between them. Quantitative barcoded 5'-RACE was used to prepare TCR beta libraries. One entry per CDR3 protein results from TCRdb running MiXCR on the 5' RACE reads. The sample comprises a few hundred thousand distinct CDR3 sequences, about 12% of which are singletons, and over 6.5% rests with the top ten. This sample is part of a study of CD8 T cells in ankylosing spondylitis. Overall study results and limits: Earlier work had already found some motif variants in reactive arthritis synovial fluid and blood. Researchers reportedly found disease-linked clones significantly enriched in matched ankylosing spondylitis synovial fluid. Within peripheral blood, clones linked to disease were CD8+ and relatively rare. Among TCR beta sequences, a motif of under 10 highly homologous variants appeared characteristic of ankylosing spondylitis blood.

This clonotype was sampled from a male donor with ankylosing spondylitis. The rearrangement uses TRBV24-1 and TRBJ2-2; D is tentatively TRBD1 or TRBD2 (6 bases each). The sequencing sample was made of blood, either unsorted or a sorted T cell fraction (not recorded which). This CDR3 is CATSPTPGAGELFF. The CDR3 region has the DNA TGTGCCACCAGCCCGACCCCGGGGGCGGGGGAGCTGTTTTTT.